This T cell receptor beta chain was found in a study of cytomegalovirus exposure and HLA in healthy donors. Study as a whole: Caucasian-associated ancestry cluster membership applied to around 76% of around 400 genotyped donors.

As to this clone: Its specificity is unknown.

General study findings and limits: In a later analysis, productive TCRs from donors in an Asian-associated ancestry cluster reportedly carried fewer N-insertions than the cohort mean. Being productive about 87% or about 30% of the time was typical of most TCR beta V segments in an earlier analysis.

Primers for the PCR totalled 60 Vbeta and 13 Jbeta. The data were produced by immunoSEQ multiplex PCR, yet TCRdb's version contains in-frame clones alone and is incomplete. In the table there are over 150,000 clones, roughly 81% of which are singletons. Germline V gene sequence: CDR1 SGHRS, CDR2 YFSETQ. The CDR3 spans 16 residues. The V segment lost 4 bases and the J segment 7 bases; nucleotides outside the gene matches: 9. The chain links TRBV5-1 to TRBJ2-2, with TRBD1 identical over 11 bases. The sample consisted of PBMCs. This TCR was recovered from a young man in good health and CMV-seropositive. The CDR3 DNA reads TGCGCCAGCAGCCAGAGCGGGACAGGGGGTAACGGGGAGCTGTTTTTT. It translates to CASSQSGTGGNGELFF. Drawing the rest from reference TRBV5-1 and TRBJ2-2, the complete variable domain is KAGVTQTPRYLIKTRGQQVTLSCSPISGHRSVSWYQQTPGQGLQFLFEYFSETQRNKGNFPGRFSGRQFSNSRSEMNVSTLELGDSALYLCASSQSGTGGNGELFFGEGSRLTVL.